Shown below are 16 T cell receptor beta chains from a single sample sequenced in a study of type 1 and type 2 diabetes patients. Amplification started from genomic DNA. Multiplex PCR with 30 forward and 13 reverse primers amplified the TCR beta CDR3. TCRdb ran MiXCR on the multiplex PCR reads and lists one entry per CDR3 protein. The repertoire consists of 280,000 or so distinct CDR3 sequences, with approximately 50% occurring once and the leading ten covering 12% to 15%. Material for sequencing was peripheral blood mononuclear cells (PBMCs). Source of these receptors: a man aged 18-30 years with type 2 diabetes.

The rearrangement uses TRBV2 and TRBJ1-4; D is undetermined. V lost 6 bases, J lost 7 bases, and 6 bases lay in between. CDR1 and CDR2 from the germline V gene are SNHLY and FYNNEI. The CDR3 is 11 residues long. The DNA of the CDR3 is TGTGCCAGCAGGGGGTCTGAAAAACTGTTTTTT. This translates into CASRGSEKLFF.

This clonotype was detected once. J is TRBJ1-2 and V is TRBV20-1; no firm D call. The CDR3 is 11 residues long. The germline gives CDR1 DFQATT, CDR2 SNEGSKA (reference sequence). V was pared by 3 bases and J by 7 bases, with 9 bases between. The CDR3 bases are TGCAGTGCTAGGAACAGCCCTGGCTACACCTTC. Translating gives CSARNSPGYTF.

This clonotype showed up just a few times. The CDR3 DNA follows: TGTGCCACCAGCTCCACCCCAGGGACCAATCAGCCCCAGCATTTT. Translated, it gives CATSSTPGTNQPQHF. The chain recombines TRBV15 with TRBJ1-5, with D perhaps matching TRBD1 (5 bases). The ends were cut back, 5 bases at V and 3 bases at J, with 14 bases in the middle. This CDR3 comprises 15 residues. Germline V gives CDR1 LNHNV, CDR2 YYDKDF (reference sequence).

The gene calls are TRBV7-3 and TRBJ2-2; 7 bases agree with TRBD2. The germline V gene encodes CDR1 SGHTA and CDR2 FQGTGA. This CDR3 has 16 residues. After removal of 5 bases from V and 1 base from J, the junction contained 7 bases not matched to a gene. CDR3 sequence reads: CASSVSSGKNTGELFF. In DNA, the CDR3 is TGTGCCAGCAGCGTATCTAGCGGAAAGAACACCGGGGAGCTGTTTTTT. Complete variable domain (other parts from reference TRBV7-3 and TRBJ2-2): GAGVSQTPSNKVTEKGKYVELRCDPISGHTALYWYRQSLGQGPEFLIYFQGTGAADDSGLPNDRFFAVRPEGSVSTLKIQRTERGDSAVYLCASSVSSGKNTGELFFGEGSRLTVL.

CDR3 nucleotides: TGTGCCACCAGTGATTTACGAGGGAACGGTGGCTACACCTTC. Protein sequence: CATSDLRGNGGYTF. The chain recombines TRBV24-1 with TRBJ1-2; D uncertain. Germline V gives CDR1 KGHDR, CDR2 SFDVKD. CDR3 length equals 14 residues. V lost 1 base to trimming and J lost 7 bases, with 12 bases between them.

This clonotype was counted between two and nine times. J is TRBJ2-7 and V is TRBV10-2; 8 nucleotides agree with TRBD1. Germline V gives CDR1 WSHSY, CDR2 SAAADI. The CDR3 totals 13 residues. V trimming: 6 bases; J trimming: 4 bases; junction bases outside the gene matches: 5. DNA of the CDR3: TGCGCCAGCAGGGGAAGGACAGGGTACGAGCAGTACTTC. It specifies CASRGRTGYEQYF.

This clonotype appeared a few times. V gene TRBV4-1 combines with J gene TRBJ2-7; tentatively, D is TRBD2 (5 bases). CDR1 is MGHRA, CDR2 YSYEKL, per germline. The CDR3 length is 16 residues. Trimming pared 0 bases from V and 6 bases from J, leaving 18 bases between. CDR3 amino acids: CASSQEGTVGGGEQYF. As DNA, the CDR3 is TGCGCCAGCAGCCAAGAAGGTACGGTAGGTGGAGGCGAGCAGTACTTC.

This clonotype was found many times. The chain links TRBV7-3 to TRBJ2-5; 7 bases agree with TRBD2. V shed 5 bases, J shed 4 bases, and the junction held 7 bases outside the gene matches. CDR3 length: 14 residues. From germline, CDR1 is SGHTA and CDR2 FQGTGA. The CDR3 region is CASSETGRGETQYF. DNA for the CDR3: TGTGCCAGCAGCGAGACGGGGAGGGGAGAGACCCAGTACTTC.

This clonotype is a singleton in its sample. This CDR3 reads CASSLSATLNTEAFF. CDR3 DNA: TGTGCCAGCAGCTTATCGGCCACTTTGAACACTGAAGCTTTCTTT. The chain couples TRBV7-2 to TRBJ1-1; D not resolved. CDR3 length: 15 residues. The V gene's germline CDR1 is SGHTA and CDR2 FQGNSA. V gave up 2 bases and J gave up 0 bases, with 10 bases separating them.

This clonotype appeared a single time. This CDR3 fails to terminate in the conserved phenylalanine or tryptophan, so it likely reflects a read error. This sequence joins TRBV6-5 and TRBJ2-7; D not certain. With 2 bases removed from V and 0 bases from J, the gap between germline ends came to 8 bases. This CDR3 region has 14 residues. Germline V gene data show CDR1 as MNHEY and CDR2 as SVGAGI. CDR3: CASSYDPVSYEQYS. Here the CDR3 DNA reads TGTGCCAGCAGTTACGATCCCGTCTCCTACGAGCAGTACTCC.

The J gene is TRBJ2-2, the V gene TRBV2, with 8 bases aligning to TRBD1. Germline lookup yields CDR1 SNHLY and CDR2 FYNNEI. V was clipped by 7 bases and J by 4 bases; unmatched bases: 11. The CDR3 extends over 16 amino acids. CDR3 in amino acids: CASKERAGGITGELFF. DNA of the CDR3: TGTGCCAGCAAGGAGAGGGCAGGGGGCATCACCGGGGAGCTGTTTTTT.

This sequence joins TRBV7-6 and TRBJ1-2, with no clear D. Germline V gene sequence: CDR1 SGHVS, CDR2 FNYEAQ. V was cut by 3 bases and J by 4 bases, with 12 bases left in between. The CDR3 has 14 residues. The CDR3 protein is CASSLNQGSYGYTF. The CDR3, as DNA: TGTGCCAGCAGCTTGAATCAAGGAAGCTATGGCTACACCTTC.

This chain joins TRBV7-2 and TRBJ2-1; a weak D match, TRBD1 (6 bases). Germline lookup yields CDR1 SGHTA and CDR2 FQGNSA. The CDR3 contains 13 residues. V dropped 5 bases and J dropped 9 bases, with 14 bases sitting between them. The chain's CDR3 is CASSIGTGSEQFF. The CDR3 DNA sequence: TGTGCCAGCAGCATCGGTACAGGGAGTGAGCAGTTCTTC.

The chain uses TRBV7-2 and TRBJ1-2; 8 bases align to TRBD1. The V segment lost 5 bases and the J segment 7 bases; nucleotides outside the gene matches: 6. The germline CDR1 and CDR2 sequences are SGHTA and FQGNSA. The CDR3 consists of 13 residues. CDR3 amino acids: CASSPDRESGYTF. The CDR3 DNA is TGTGCCAGCAGCCCGGACAGGGAGAGTGGCTACACCTTC. Full variable domain (remainder filled in from reference TRBV7-2 and TRBJ1-2): GAGVSQSPSNKVTEKGKDVELRCDPISGHTALYWYRQSLGQGLEFLIYFQGNSAPDKSGLPSDRFSAERTGGSVSTLTIQRTQQEDSAVYLCASSPDRESGYTFGSGTRLTVV.

V is TRBV10-2 and J is TRBJ2-6; 7 bases align to TRBD1. V shed 5 bases, J shed 4 bases, and the junction held 14 bases outside the gene matches. CDR1 is WSHSY and CDR2 is SAAADI in the germline V gene. The length of the CDR3 is 18 residues. The CDR3 coding sequence is TGCGCCAGCAGTATAGGGGGCGAGACTCCTCCCGGGGCCAACGTCCTGACTTTC. Residues: CASSIGGETPPGANVLTF.

With respect to this clonotype: One junction end disagrees with the germline gene, perhaps due to a read error. The rearrangement uses TRBV9 and TRBJ2-7; unclear D gene. This CDR3 has 15 amino acids. Germline V gives CDR1 SGDLS, CDR2 YYNGEE. The CDR3 protein is CDSSSPATNRGEQYF. The DNA of the CDR3 is TGTGACAGCAGTTCTCCCGCAACAAACCGTGGGGAGCAGTACTTC.